The clone carrying this T cell receptor (beta chain) was found many times. This sample stems from a study of neurological immune-mediated disorders. The unsorted libraries were generated from a total of 2 million PBMCs, which had been stored in RNAlater at -80 C. Germline loops: CDR1 LGHNA, CDR2 YNFKEQ. Trimming took 0 bases from V and 0 from J, leaving 7 bases between them. There are 15 residues in the CDR3. MiXCR, applied by TCRdb to the 5' RACE reads, yields one record per CDR3 protein. The sample has tens of thousands of distinct CDR3 sequences, under 11% seen once. Sequenced material: PBMCs. The clonotype comes from a woman in her fifties or sixties with HTLV-1-associated myelopathy (HAM/TSP). The V and J genes are TRBV4-2 and TRBJ2-3; tentatively, D is TRBD1 (6 bases). CDR3 sequence reads: CASSQDGQSTDTQYF. CDR3 bases: TGTGCCAGCAGCCAAGACGGACAGAGCACAGATACGCAGTATTTT.